One and the same sample provided the 8 T cell receptor beta chains below, sequenced in a study of T-cell memory formation after mild COVID-19. Using its own MiXCR run on the 5' RACE reads, TCRdb lists one record per CDR3 protein. Of about 320,000 distinct CDR3 sequences in the sample, roughly an eighth were seen once. Sequencing used PBMCs or a T cell subset sorted from them (not recorded which). These receptors all stem from a man younger than 30 who had mild COVID-19 (a few samples of this study predate the infection). Cell type and time point are not known.

A few counts support this clonotype. J is TRBJ2-3 and V is TRBV12-3 or TRBV12-4; D perhaps matches TRBD2 (7 bases). CDR3 length: 16 amino acids. The V and J ends lost 5 bases and 5 bases respectively, with 20 bases between them. The CDR3 spells CASSPGGGGLGDTQYF. The CDR3 nucleotides read TGTGCCAGCAGTCCCGGTGGGGGGGGGCTCGGAGATACGCAGTATTTT.

This clonotype has ten or more counts. This chain uses TRBV29-1 with TRBJ1-2, with TRBD1 matching 7 bases. J was trimmed by 3 bases and V by 6 bases; bases with no gene match: 4. Germline values: CDR1 SQVTM, CDR2 ANQGSEA. The CDR3 runs to 12 residues. The chain's CDR3 is CSVNRGYYGYTF. The CDR3, as DNA: TGCAGCGTCAACAGGGGATACTATGGCTACACCTTC.

This clonotype appeared many times. The CDR3, as DNA: TGTGCCAGCAGCCCGCAGGGACAGGGGGCAGATACGCAGTATTTT. Translation gives CASSPQGQGADTQYF. This chain joins TRBV7-8 and TRBJ2-3, with 11 bases identical to TRBD1. Germline trimming cut 5 bases from V and 4 bases from J; bases unmatched to any gene: 5. Germline values: CDR1 SGHVS, CDR2 FQNEAQ. The CDR3 has 15 amino acids.

This chain links TRBV19 with TRBJ2-2, with no clear D. The CDR3 consists of 15 residues. V was clipped by 3 bases and J by 4 bases, with 12 bases between them. The germline gives CDR1 LNHDA, CDR2 SQIVND (reference sequence). This CDR3 reads CASSIWAGGTGELFF. CDR3 DNA: TGTGCCAGTAGTATTTGGGCAGGCGGCACCGGGGAGCTGTTTTTT. Combining the CDR3 with reference TRBV19 and TRBJ2-2 gives the whole variable domain DGGITQSPKYLFRKEGQNVTLSCEQNLNHDAMYWYRQDPGQGLRLIYYSQIVNDFQKGDIAEGYSVSREKKESFPLTVTSAQKNPTAFYLCASSIWAGGTGELFFGEGSRLTVL.

The chain links TRBV28 to TRBJ2-5, with unresolved D. Trimming pared 6 bases from V and 4 bases from J, leaving 9 bases between. The CDR3 spans 12 residues. From germline, CDR1 is MDHEN and CDR2 SYDVKM. The CDR3 DNA reads as TGTGCCAGCAGACTGTCTGGAGAGACCCAGTACTTC. Protein sequence: CASRLSGETQYF. The full variable domain, in which reference TRBV28 and TRBJ2-5 provide the parts outside the CDR3, is DVKVTQSSRYLVKRTGEKVFLECVQDMDHENMFWYRQDPGLGLRLIYFSYDVKMKEKGDIPEGYSVSREKKERFSLILESASTNQTSMYLCASRLSGETQYFGPGTRLLVL.

This clonotype was counted only a few times. The chain couples TRBV4-3 to TRBJ2-3, with TRBD2 matching 7 bases. The J segment lost 2 bases and the V segment lost 0 bases, leaving 11 bases of the junction unmatched. CDR1 is LGHNA and CDR2 is YSLEER in the germline V gene. The CDR3 loop spans 18 amino acids. The CDR3 reads CASSQDPPLAVITDTQYF. In DNA, the CDR3 is TGCGCCAGCAGCCAAGACCCCCCCCTAGCGGTGATCACAGATACGCAGTATTTT.

The CDR3 DNA reads as TGTGCCAGCAGCTCGACGGGTCTGGATACGCAGTATTTT. It specifies CASSSTGLDTQYF. This chain connects TRBV7-2 to TRBJ2-3; D uncertain. The CDR3 extends over 13 amino acids. The V and J ends lost 4 bases and 6 bases respectively, with 11 bases between them. Germline CDR1 is SGHTA and CDR2 is FQGNSA.

This clonotype was seen a few times. The rearrangement uses TRBV5-4 and TRBJ2-7, with D perhaps being TRBD1 or TRBD2 (5 bases each). V shed 4 bases and J shed 1 base, with 12 bases lying between them. CDR3 size: 14 residues. Germline V gene sequence: CDR1 SGHNT, CDR2 YYREEE (reference sequence). The CDR3 DNA sequence: TGTGCCAGCAGCCCCAGTTGGGGGTCCTACGAGCAGTACTTC. Its translation is CASSPSWGSYEQYF.